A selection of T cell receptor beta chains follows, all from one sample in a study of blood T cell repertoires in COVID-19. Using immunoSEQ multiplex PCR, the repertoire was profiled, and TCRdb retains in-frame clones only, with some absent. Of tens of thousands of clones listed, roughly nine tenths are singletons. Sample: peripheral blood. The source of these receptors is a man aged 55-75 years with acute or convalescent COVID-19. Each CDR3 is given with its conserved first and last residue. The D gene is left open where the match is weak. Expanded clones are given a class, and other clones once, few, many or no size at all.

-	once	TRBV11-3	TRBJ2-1	TGTGCCAGCAGCGTCGGGTATGAGCAGTTCTTC	CASSVGYEQFF
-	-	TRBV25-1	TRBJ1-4	TGTGCCAGCAGTGAATTCCGGGCAGGGAGGGCCTTCGATGAAAAACTGTTTTTT	CASSEFRAGRAFDEKLFF
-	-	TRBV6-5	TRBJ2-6	TGTGCCAGCAGTTACTTGAGGGCTGGGGCCAACGTCCTGACTTTC	CASSYLRAGANVLTF
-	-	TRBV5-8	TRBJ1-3	TGTGCCAGCAGCCTACAGGGTTCGGGTGGAAACACCATATATTTT	CASSLQGSGGNTIYF
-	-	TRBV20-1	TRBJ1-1	TGCAGTGCTATTCCGGTCACTGAAGCTTTCTTT	CSAIPVTEAFF
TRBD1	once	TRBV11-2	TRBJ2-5	TGTGCCAGCAGCCCGGACAGGGTATTCGAGACCCAGTACTTC	CASSPDRVFETQYF
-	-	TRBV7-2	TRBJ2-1	TGTGCCAGCAGACGTATAACGGGGGGCGGGAATGAGCAGTTCTTC	CASRRITGGGNEQFF
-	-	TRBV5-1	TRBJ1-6	TGCGCCAGCAGCAAGGACGCCGGGGGTTCACCCCTCCACTTT	CASSKDAGGSPLHF
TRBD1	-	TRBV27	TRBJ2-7	TGTGCCAGCAGTTCGAAAAGCGGGACAGGGCTCTACGAGCAGTACTTC	CASSSKSGTGLYEQYF
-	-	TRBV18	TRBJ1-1	TGTGCCAGCTCACCAGTCCGAGAACTCTTGAACACTGAAGCTTTCTTT	CASSPVRELLNTEAFF
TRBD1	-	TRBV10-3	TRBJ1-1	TGTGCCATCAGTGGGACAGGCCACACTGAAGCTTTCTTT	CAISGTGHTEAFF
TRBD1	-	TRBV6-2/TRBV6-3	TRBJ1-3	TGTGCCAGCAGTTATTTTGGTTTTGGGACAGCCGCGGGTCCTGGAAACACCATATATTTT	CASSYFGFGTAAGPGNTIYF
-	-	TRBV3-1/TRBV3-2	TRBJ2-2	TGTGCCAGCAGCCACAGGGTTTCGGTCTCCGGGGAGCTGTTTTTT	CASSHRVSVSGELFF